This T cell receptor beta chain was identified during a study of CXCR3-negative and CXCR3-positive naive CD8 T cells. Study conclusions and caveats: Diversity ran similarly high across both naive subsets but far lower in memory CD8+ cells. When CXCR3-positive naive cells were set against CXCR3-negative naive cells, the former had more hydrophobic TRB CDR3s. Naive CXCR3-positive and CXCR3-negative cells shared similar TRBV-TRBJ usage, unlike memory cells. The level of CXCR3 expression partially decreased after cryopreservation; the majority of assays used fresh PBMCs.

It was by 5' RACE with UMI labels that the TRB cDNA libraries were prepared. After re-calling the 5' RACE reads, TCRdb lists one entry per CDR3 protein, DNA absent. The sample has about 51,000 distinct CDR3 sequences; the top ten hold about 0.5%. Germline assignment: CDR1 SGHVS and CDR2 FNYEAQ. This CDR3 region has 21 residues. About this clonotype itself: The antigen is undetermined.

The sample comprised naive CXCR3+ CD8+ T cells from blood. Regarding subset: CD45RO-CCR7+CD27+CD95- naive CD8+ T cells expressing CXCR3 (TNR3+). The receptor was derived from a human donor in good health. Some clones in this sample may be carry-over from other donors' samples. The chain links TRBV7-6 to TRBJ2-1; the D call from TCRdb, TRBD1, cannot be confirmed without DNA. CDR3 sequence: CASSVLVSGGAFGSSYNEQFF. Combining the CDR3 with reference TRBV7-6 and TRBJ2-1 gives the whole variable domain GAGVSQSPRYKVTKRGQDVALRCDPISGHVSLYWYRQALGQGPEFLTYFNYEAQQDKSGLPNDRFSAERPEGSISTLTIQRTEQRDSAMYRCASSVLVSGGAFGSSYNEQFFGPGTRLTVL.